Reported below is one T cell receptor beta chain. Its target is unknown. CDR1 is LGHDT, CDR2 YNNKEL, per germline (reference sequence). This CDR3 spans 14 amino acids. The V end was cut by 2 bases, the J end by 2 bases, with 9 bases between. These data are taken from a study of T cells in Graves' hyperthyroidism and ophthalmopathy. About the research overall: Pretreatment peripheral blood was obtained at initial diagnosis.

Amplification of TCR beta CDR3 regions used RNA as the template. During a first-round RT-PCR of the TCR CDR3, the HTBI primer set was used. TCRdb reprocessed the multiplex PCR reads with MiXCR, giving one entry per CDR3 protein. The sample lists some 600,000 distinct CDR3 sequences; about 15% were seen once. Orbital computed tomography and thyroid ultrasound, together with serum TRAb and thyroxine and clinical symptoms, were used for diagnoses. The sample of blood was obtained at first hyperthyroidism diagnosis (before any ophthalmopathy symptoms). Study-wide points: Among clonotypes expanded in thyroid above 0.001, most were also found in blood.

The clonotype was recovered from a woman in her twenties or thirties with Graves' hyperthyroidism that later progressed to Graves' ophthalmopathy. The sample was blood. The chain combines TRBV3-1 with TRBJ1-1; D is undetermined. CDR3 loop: CASSQITVNTEAFF. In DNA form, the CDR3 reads TGTGCCAGCAGCCAAATAACAGTTAACACTGAAGCTTTCTTT.